Described below is a single T cell receptor beta chain sequence and its context. Its antigen is unknown. The RNA, roughly 0.5 to 1 ug, was put through reverse transcription using random hexamers. TCRdb analysed the immunoSEQ multiplex PCR reads with MiXCR anew, one entry per CDR3 protein. This sample has 100,000 to 150,000 distinct CDR3 sequences; about 95% occur once, and the top ten carry about 0.2%. This sample was included in a study of CD8 T cells in Susac syndrome. Negative isolation was applied to CD8+ and CD4+ T cells, and FACS enrichment was applied to TEMRA cells. The CDR3 runs to 15 residues. Trimming removed 4 bases from V and 5 bases from J; junction bases left unmatched: 4. Germline V lookup: CDR1 KGHDR, CDR2 SFDVKD. Study-wide points: Susac syndrome CD8+ repertoires were clonally expanded, most strongly in CD8+ TEMRA cells. There were over 15 Susac-specific public clones in total CD8+ repertoires and a few in CD8+ TEMRA repertoires.

Sequenced material: CD8+ T cells from PBMCs. The clonotype originates from a human donor with Susac syndrome. The chain links TRBV24-1 to TRBJ2-1; TRBD2 matches at 10 bases. The CDR3 spells CATSDQTSGDNEQFF. In DNA form, the CDR3 reads TGTGCCACCAGTGACCAAACTAGCGGGGACAATGAGCAGTTCTTC.